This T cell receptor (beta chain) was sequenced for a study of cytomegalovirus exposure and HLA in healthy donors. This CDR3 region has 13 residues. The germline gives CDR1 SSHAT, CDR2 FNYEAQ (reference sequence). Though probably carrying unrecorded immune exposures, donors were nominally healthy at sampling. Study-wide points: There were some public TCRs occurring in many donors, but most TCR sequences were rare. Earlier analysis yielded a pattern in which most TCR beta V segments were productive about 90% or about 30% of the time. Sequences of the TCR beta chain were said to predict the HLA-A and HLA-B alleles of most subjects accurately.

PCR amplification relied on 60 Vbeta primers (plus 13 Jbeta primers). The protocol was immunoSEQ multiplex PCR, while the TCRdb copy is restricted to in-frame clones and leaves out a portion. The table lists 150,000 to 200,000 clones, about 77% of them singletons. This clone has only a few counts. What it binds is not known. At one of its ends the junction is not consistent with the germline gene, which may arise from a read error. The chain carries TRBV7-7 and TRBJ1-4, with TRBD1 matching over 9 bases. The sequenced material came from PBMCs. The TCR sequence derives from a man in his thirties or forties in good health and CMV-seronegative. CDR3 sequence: CASSLDRGEKLFF. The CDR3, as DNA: TGTGCTAGCAGCTTGGACAGGGGAGAAAAACTGTTTTTT.